Listed here are 27 T cell receptor beta chains from one sample, sequenced in a study of post-analysis software for immune sequencing data. Study-wide results and limits: The five TRBV segments detected at higher frequency in patients than in controls included TRBV5-6, TRBV5-1 and TRBV20-1.

Every TCR beta cDNA library bore unique molecular identifiers. MiXCR was run by TCRdb on the PCR reads, yielding one entry per CDR3 protein. This sample has some 370,000 distinct CDR3 sequences, with less than 40% found just once. These receptors have no known antigen. The sequencing sample was made of blood. These receptors came from a girl aged 10 to 17 with multiple sclerosis.

This clonotype has more than one count but fewer than ten. The chain links TRBV18 to TRBJ1-1; D call uncertain. The CDR3 loop spans 13 amino acids. The germline V and J ends were trimmed by 2 bases and 3 bases, with 7 bases remaining between them. The germline gives CDR1 KGHSH, CDR2 LQKENI. CDR3 coding DNA: TGTGCCAGCTCACCAGGGCTGGACACTGAAGCTTTCTTT. Translated, it gives CASSPGLDTEAFF.

V gene TRBV7-9 combines with J gene TRBJ2-1; 9 positions match TRBD2. CDR3 length equals 15 residues. Trimming cost V 1 base and J 8 bases; bases outside gene matches: 6. CDR1 and CDR2 (germline): SEHNR, FQNEAQ (reference sequence). In nucleotides, the CDR3 is TGTGCCAGCAGCTTAGGCGGGGGGGCCTCGGATGAGCAGTTCTTC. This sequence encodes CASSLGGGASDEQFF.

This clonotype was picked up a small number of times. V gene TRBV20-1 combines with J gene TRBJ1-6, with D hard to call. Germline assignment: CDR1 DFQATT and CDR2 SNEGSKA (reference sequence). Trimming left V 3 bases short and J 0 bases short, with 15 bases between. This CDR3 spans 17 amino acids. CDR3 DNA sequence: TGCAGTGCTAGCGCGGCCGGTTGGAGCTCCTATAATTCACCCCTCCACTTT. Protein sequence: CSASAAGWSSYNSPLHF.

This clonotype was counted many times. The CDR3 sequence is CASSLARNTNYGYTF. CDR3 nucleotides: TGTGCCAGCAGTTTAGCGCGGAATACTAACTATGGCTACACCTTC. The rearrangement joins TRBV12-3 or TRBV12-4 to TRBJ1-2; no reliable D call. V was pared by 0 bases and J by 0 bases, with 8 bases between. The CDR3 covers 15 residues.

As regards this clonotype: At one boundary the junction diverges from the germline segment, which might be a read error. The chain has TRBV7-2 and TRBJ1-2, with 7 bases matching TRBD1. The CDR3 spans 15 residues. Germline assignment: CDR1 SGHTA and CDR2 FQGNSA. The CDR3 sequence is CASSLATGVNYGCTF. CDR3 bases: TGTGCCAGCAGCTTGGCCACAGGGGTTAACTATGGCTGCACCTTC. Using reference TRBV7-2 and TRBJ1-2 for the parts outside the CDR3, the full variable domain is GAGVSQSPSNKVTEKGKDVELRCDPISGHTALYWYRQSLGQGLEFLIYFQGNSAPDKSGLPSDRFSAERTGGSVSTLTIQRTQQEDSAVYLCASSLATGVNYGCTFGSGTRLTVV.

This chain connects TRBV6-2 or TRBV6-3 to TRBJ2-7, with 8 nucleotides matching TRBD1. The CDR3 covers 14 residues. From germline, CDR1 is MNHEY and CDR2 SVGEGT. V shed 7 bases, J shed 2 bases, and the junction held 7 bases outside the gene matches. In nucleotides, the CDR3 is TGTGCCAGCATACCGACAGGGGCCCCCTACGAGCAGTACTTC. Translating it yields CASIPTGAPYEQYF.

This clonotype was seen only a few times. V and J are TRBV5-1 and TRBJ2-1, with 7 bases fitting TRBD2. With V trimmed by 5 bases and J by 10 bases, 12 bases remained unmatched. Germline V gene sequence: CDR1 SGHRS, CDR2 YFSETQ. The CDR3 loop spans 14 amino acids. The CDR3 is CASRKAGLAEEQFF. CDR3 DNA sequence: TGCGCCAGCAGAAAAGCCGGCCTAGCGGAAGAGCAGTTCTTC.

The rearrangement links TRBV18 to TRBJ2-3; TRBD1 matches 8 bases. The V and J ends lost 3 bases and 2 bases, in that order; junction bases with no gene match: 7. CDR3 length: 16 residues. Germline values: CDR1 KGHSH, CDR2 LQKENI. CDR3 residues: CASSPRNRGDTDTQYF. CDR3 DNA: TGTGCCAGCTCACCGCGTAACAGGGGGGACACAGATACGCAGTATTTT.

The CDR3: CSARDLHLAKNIQYF. The CDR3 DNA sequence: TGCAGTGCTAGAGATTTACACCTAGCCAAAAACATTCAGTACTTC. V and J are TRBV20-1 and TRBJ2-4; D gene uncertain. Germline lookup yields CDR1 DFQATT and CDR2 SNEGSKA (reference sequence). With 0 bases removed from V and 0 bases from J, the gap between germline ends came to 9 bases. The length of the CDR3 is 15 residues.

V gene TRBV12-3 or TRBV12-4 combines with J gene TRBJ1-6; D remains ambiguous. Trimming removed 4 bases at V and 6 bases at J, with 7 bases between. The CDR3 has 13 residues. CDR3 residues: CASSSPPNSPLHF. CDR3 DNA: TGTGCCAGCAGTTCCCCGCCTAATTCACCCCTCCACTTT.

In its sample, this clonotype was seen once. The chain combines TRBV2 with TRBJ2-4, with TRBD2 identical over 12 bases. Near its end, the DNA agrees better with TRBJ2-7, so the J call may be wrong. The CDR3 is 13 amino acids. Germline V gene sequence: CDR1 SNHLY, CDR2 FYNNEI. This chain's CDR3 is CASSQGLAGEQYF. The CDR3 nucleotides read TGTGCCAGCAGTCAGGGACTAGCGGGCGAGCAGTACTTC.

The CDR3 protein is CATSGFGLAGNEQFF. The CDR3 coding sequence is TGTGCCACCAGTGGTTTCGGGCTAGCGGGGAATGAGCAGTTCTTC. V is TRBV24-1 and J is TRBJ2-1; 9 bases match TRBD2. The germline V gene encodes CDR1 KGHDR and CDR2 SFDVKD. This CDR3 comprises 15 residues. V lost 5 bases to trimming and J lost 7 bases; unmatched junction nucleotides: 8.

There are a few counts of this clonotype. The J gene is TRBJ1-2, the V gene TRBV10-3; D unclear. This CDR3 contains 12 residues. Germline assignment: CDR1 ENHRY and CDR2 SYGVKD. The ends were cut back, 11 bases at V and 0 bases at J, with 10 bases in the middle. The CDR3 protein is CAAGGTNYGYTF. The CDR3 coding sequence is TGTGCCGCGGGAGGGACTAACTATGGCTACACCTTC.

This clonotype was seen a few times. V and J are TRBV20-1 and TRBJ2-5; no clear D gene. Between the trimmed V and J ends, which lost 3 bases and 4 bases, there was a span of 12 bases. The CDR3 is 13 residues long. The germline CDR1 and CDR2 sequences are DFQATT and SNEGSKA (reference sequence). The CDR3 DNA reads TGCAGTGCTAGTAGAACGGTCAGAGAGACCCAGTACTTC. It yields the protein CSASRTVRETQYF.

This clonotype was detected only a few times. The rearrangement uses TRBV20-1 and TRBJ2-7, with TRBD2 matching over 10 bases. This CDR3 has 15 residues. Germline CDR1 reads DFQATT; CDR2 reads SNEGSKA (reference sequence). The J segment lost 0 bases and the V segment lost 5 bases, leaving 7 bases of the junction unmatched. The CDR3 loop reads CSAVSSGGSSYEQYF. For the CDR3, the DNA is TGCAGTGCTGTATCTAGCGGGGGAAGCTCCTACGAGCAGTACTTC.

The chain has TRBV7-3 and TRBJ2-1; D might be TRBD2 (6 bases). The germline V gene encodes CDR1 SGHTA and CDR2 FQGTGA. V lost 1 base, J lost 5 bases, and 18 bases lay in between. The CDR3 runs 17 residues. The CDR3 nucleotides read TGTGCCAGCAGCTTAAATGGGGGGTATCCTCAAAACAATGAGCAGTTCTTC. It specifies CASSLNGGYPQNNEQFF.

The rearrangement joins TRBV10-3 to TRBJ2-5; the match to TRBD1 covers 9 bases. CDR1 and CDR2 (germline): ENHRY, SYGVKD. The CDR3 length is 14 residues. V shed 7 bases and J 3 bases; nucleotides not matched to a gene: 6. CDR3 sequence (DNA): TGTGCCATCACTCAAGACAGGGGGGAAGAGACCCAGTACTTC. This gives the protein CAITQDRGEETQYF.

This clonotype was observed a few times. The J gene is TRBJ2-7, the V gene TRBV6-5, with 10 bases matching TRBD1. Germline V gene data show CDR1 as MNHEY and CDR2 as SVGAGI. The CDR3 length is 15 residues. Trimming took 4 bases from V and 6 from J; bases not matched to a gene: 9. Here the CDR3 DNA reads TGTGCCAGCAGTTCTTCCGACAGGGGGCTTAGCGAGCAGTACTTC. It translates to CASSSSDRGLSEQYF.

CDR3 sequence reads: CATKLWGGAGQPQHF. The CDR3 coding sequence is TGTGCCACCAAACTTTGGGGGGGCGCGGGTCAGCCCCAGCATTTT. This sequence joins TRBV6-5 and TRBJ1-5; tentative D call: TRBD1 (6 bases). Germline V CDR1 and CDR2: MNHEY, SVGAGI. Trimming cost V 10 bases and J 6 bases, with 22 bases left between them. The CDR3 has 15 amino acids.

The genes are TRBV10-2 and TRBJ1-1; D is unresolved. Trimming took 2 bases from V and 0 from J, leaving 10 bases between them. Germline assignment: CDR1 WSHSY and CDR2 SAAADI. There are 15 residues in the CDR3. In nucleotides, the CDR3 is TGCGCCAGCAGTGAGCACCCGGGGATGAACACTGAAGCTTTCTTT. The encoded protein is CASSEHPGMNTEAFF.

The sample holds a few counts of this clonotype. The V and J genes are TRBV11-1 and TRBJ2-2; 7 nucleotides align to TRBD1. Germline lookup yields CDR1 SGHAT and CDR2 FQDESV (reference sequence). Trimming took 4 bases from V and 3 from J; bases not matched to a gene: 8. The CDR3 loop spans 16 amino acids. The CDR3 reads CASSSRQGMDTGELFF. Written as DNA, the CDR3 is TGTGCCAGCAGCTCCCGACAGGGAATGGACACCGGGGAGCTGTTTTTT.

This clonotype was counted a few times. The gene calls are TRBV4-1 and TRBJ2-3; TRBD2 is a possible D gene (5 bases). Trimming took 4 bases from V and 7 from J, leaving 21 bases between them. Germline CDR1 and CDR2: MGHRA and YSYEKL. The CDR3 length is 16 residues. DNA for the CDR3: TGCGCCAGCAGCCCCCGGGGTGGGCAGCTTCTAAATACGCAGTATTTT. It specifies CASSPRGGQLLNTQYF.

Many counts were recorded for this clonotype. The J gene is TRBJ1-1, the V gene TRBV4-1; D is possibly TRBD1 (5 bases). Trimming cost V 1 base and J 4 bases, with 10 bases left between them. Germline V lookup: CDR1 MGHRA, CDR2 YSYEKL. The CDR3 covers 14 residues. CDR3 residues: CASSQGGAGTEAFF. DNA for the CDR3: TGCGCCAGCAGCCAAGGGGGCGCCGGCACTGAAGCTTTCTTT.

This clonotype has more than one count but fewer than ten. The chain links TRBV6-1 to TRBJ1-2; the match to TRBD1 covers 8 bases. CDR3 length: 14 residues. V lost 6 bases to trimming and J lost 5 bases; unmatched junction nucleotides: 8. Germline V lookup: CDR1 MNHNS, CDR2 SASEGT. The CDR3 reads CASRGQGLAYGYTF. The CDR3 DNA sequence: TGTGCCAGCAGAGGACAGGGATTGGCGTATGGCTACACCTTC.

The chain carries TRBV24-1 and TRBJ1-5; D not certain. CDR1 KGHDR and CDR2 SFDVKD come from the germline V gene. The CDR3 contains 14 residues. The V end lost 8 bases, the J end lost 0 bases, and 10 bases lay between the germline ends. Written as DNA, the CDR3 is TGTGCCACCACCCATGACAATAGCAATCAGCCCCAGCATTTT. Protein product: CATTHDNSNQPQHF.

This clonotype was recorded a few times. J is TRBJ2-3 and V is TRBV6-1; 8 positions agree with TRBD1. CDR1 and CDR2 from the germline V gene are MNHNS and SASEGT. With 8 bases clipped from V and 2 bases from J, the junction kept 6 bases outside the gene matches. The CDR3 consists of 14 residues. The CDR3 loop reads CASAATGATDTQYF. CDR3 DNA sequence: TGTGCCAGCGCAGCGACAGGGGCCACAGATACGCAGTATTTT.

The rearrangement uses TRBV20-1 and TRBJ1-5; D is perhaps TRBD1 (6 bases). The V gene's germline CDR1 is DFQATT and CDR2 SNEGSKA (reference sequence). The CDR3 extends over 15 amino acids. The ends were cut back, 5 bases at V and 7 bases at J, with 21 bases in the middle. CDR3 sequence (DNA): TGCAGTGCTGCCCGGAGCCAGGGGAAAAACCAGCCCCAGCATTTT. As protein: CSAARSQGKNQPQHF.